The present TCR beta chain was sequenced within a study of cytomegalovirus exposure and HLA in healthy donors. Study-wide points: Accurate prediction of most subjects' HLA-A and HLA-B alleles from TCR beta sequences was reported. Across donors, presence/absence analyses took sequencing depth to be roughly uniform. It was shown in a later analysis that HLA-associated TCR beta chains were more clonally expanded than other, equally common chains.

13 Jbeta primers and 60 Vbeta primers were used for the PCR. Per the original methods: About 10 million of tens of millions of unique TCR beta chains were shared, per a later count. Profiling relied on immunoSEQ multiplex PCR, and the TCRdb table lists in-frame clones only, not all of them. The V and J calls and clone size were taken over from that table, and D and trimming were inferred from the DNA. The table lists about 180,000 clones, 70% to 85% of them singletons. Of note for this clone: The antigen is not known.

V shed 6 bases and J shed 6 bases, with 21 bases lying between them. Germline CDR1 reads MDHEN; CDR2 reads SYDVKM. The CDR3 covers 15 residues. The clonotype was recovered from a man in his late teens or twenties in good health and CMV-seronegative. This chain uses TRBV28 with TRBJ2-7; D is possibly TRBD1 (6 bases). Specimen: PBMCs. The CDR3 bases are TGTGCCAGCAGCCCTATCAGGGGTGTAGTCTCCGAGCAGTACTTC. Its translation is CASSPIRGVVSEQYF.